This T cell receptor (beta chain) was captured by sequencing in a study of shared clonotypes between healthy human individuals (TCRdb year 2020). About the full investigation: The cohort included three men and a couple of women between 18 and 49 years of age. Per donor, three plates each were used for CD4 naive and CD4 memory, two for CD8 naive, and one for CD8 memory. The study deeply sequenced blood TCR repertoires of about 5 healthy adults to estimate repertoire size and the extent of clonotype sharing between individuals. Different laboratories and diverse techniques were used to prepare libraries and sequence TCR repertoires, to increase sequencing depth and limit assay-specific biases. Between about 0.94 and 10 billion PBMCs per donor were obtained by leukapheresis. The investigation overall reported the following: Compared with non-shared clonotypes, the clonotypes found in all four sorted-subset donors had higher generation probabilities. Because the study included a small number of donors, the genetic and exposure-history diversity represented was limited. Based on pairwise subsampling, the degree of clonotype sharing among donors was expected to be affected by sequencing depth. Only blood was sampled, and tissue TCR repertoires likely differ from those in blood. Sharing across a handful of donors was observed for around 4.8% of naive CD4, about 4% of naive CD8, 2% to 2.5% of memory CD4, and roughly 0.43% of memory CD8 clonotypes. Larger estimated clonotype richness was generally found for naive subsets than for memory subsets. Rarefaction of sorted-subset datasets indicated incomplete sequencing despite the large sequencing depth.

Using the deep immunoSEQ assay, multiplex PCR amplified TCR CDR3 regions from genomic DNA. Genomic DNA extracted from each cell subset was distributed evenly over all wells of several immunoSEQ 96-well plates, and each plate served as one replicate. For sorted subsets, around 200 ng genomic DNA, equal to 30,000 or so T cell genomes, was loaded into each replicate PCR. Purified libraries were quantified with a Qubit 3.0 fluorometer, sized on a Bioanalyzer 2100, and re-quantified with the KAPA Library Quantification kit. Each immunoSEQ 96-well plate was sequenced on its own single-read 150-cycle Illumina NextSeq 550 flow cell. The study's own analysis went as follows. Because the immunoSEQ output included only junctional sequences and no quality scores, the filtering could not be the same as the filtering used for full-length reads. To assign V/J genes and CDR3, sequences were annotated against IMGT germline references using PyIR, a Python wrapper for IgBLAST v1.9. Reads were removed for weak V/J assignments (E-value above 1e-6), missing CDR3, stop codons, out-of-frame junctions, or ambiguous translated residues. A V3J clonotype was defined by an identical inferred V gene, J gene, and CDR3 amino acid sequence. To compute the percentage overlap between repertoires, the number of shared unique clonotypes was divided by the size of the smaller repertoire. RTK rarefaction, the Chao1 estimator, and Recon v2.1 estimates of unobserved clonotypes were used to assess repertoire richness. Generation probabilities for all TCRbeta clonotypes obtained by the gDNA method from a handful of donors were computed using OLGA. TCRdb's version of the immuneACCESS table is confined to in-frame rearrangements and falls short of the full clone set. An unresolved V gene accounts for under half of the shortfall where checked; the remainder is of unknown origin. V, J and clone size were drawn from that table, and D and trimming were deduced from the DNA. Present in this sample are 2 million to 3 million clones, about 92% of which were seen just once. The ten largest clonotypes hold 0.11% to 0.15% of the sample.

Healthy HIV-negative adults with no recently reported acute infections or vaccinations were included as donors. Every donor was a Caucasian adult residing in Nashville, Tennessee, USA. Magnetic negative selection was used to enrich CD4+ T cells, after which naive cells were positively selected on CD45RA and the negative fraction became the memory subset. Blood was obtained by leukapheresis, after which PBMCs were separated by Ficoll-Histopaque density gradient centrifugation and cryopreserved in liquid nitrogen vapor phase. Analytical flow cytometry was used to check the purity and quantity of each magnetically sorted T cell population. Genomic DNA was isolated from each sorted fraction and quantified by UV absorbance on a Nanodrop 2000c. For this clone: What this receptor recognizes is not known. Base-call qualities are not available, and no considerably larger clone is one nucleotide away. Other DNA sequences in this specimen translate into the identical CDR3.

The receptor was isolated from a man aged 18 to 30 in good health. The specimen was naive CD4+ T cells sorted from blood. The sample's cell subset or site label, in plain terms: CD45RA+ positively selected.

At the DNA level, the sequence is TGCGCCAGCAGCTTGGCGGGGCAGAACTATGGCTACACCTTC. It is translated as CASSLAGQNYGYTF. Recombination connected TRBV5-1 to TRBJ1-2; the D gene is perhaps TRBD1, from 5 matching bases. Trimming costs V 0 bases and J 2 bases, and their ends lie 8 bases apart. As encoded in the germline V gene, CDR1 is SGHRS while CDR2 is YFSETQ. Taken from cysteine to phenylalanine, the CDR3 has 14 residues. The only DNA kept is the CDR3, 42 bases in frame from the first base.